A selection of T cell receptor beta chains follows, all from one sample in a study of T cell responses to AZD1222 COVID-19 vaccine. The table came from immunoSEQ multiplex PCR; TCRdb's copy has only in-frame clones and leaves some out. The sample contains around 100,000 clones, approximately 89% of which appear only once. The input for sequencing was peripheral blood, taken on day 0 of MenACWY control vaccination. All receptors derive from an adult in good health. Both conserved end residues are part of each CDR3. D genes are given only for firm matches. Some rows have no size entry. The others give once, few or many, or a class for an expanded clone.

v_call,j_call,clone_size,d_call,cdr3_nt,cdr3_aa
TRBV4-1,TRBJ1-4,.,.,TGCGCCAGCGGCGGAGGAGTAACTAATGAAAAACTGTTTTTT,CASGGGVTNEKLFF
TRBV27,TRBJ1-2,.,.,TGTGCCAGCAGTTCCGCAGCAGTAGGTGGCTACACCTTC,CASSSAAVGGYTF
TRBV28,TRBJ1-2,.,TRBD1,TGTGCCAGCAGTTCCTACAGGGGCGGCTACACCTTC,CASSSYRGGYTF
TRBV9,TRBJ2-2,.,.,TGTGCCAGCTCCCTTCCCCCCCAGGGCACCGGGGAGCTGTTTTTT,CASSLPPQGTGELFF
TRBV15,TRBJ1-2,few,.,TGTGCCACCAGCAGAGATTCGGGACTTATCTATGGCTACACCTTC,CATSRDSGLIYGYTF
TRBV7-7,TRBJ2-2,.,.,TGTGCTAGCAGCCCGCAAAGGGGATCGAACACCGGGGAGCTGTTTTTT,CASSPQRGSNTGELFF
TRBV3-1/TRBV3-2,TRBJ1-1,.,TRBD1,TGTGCCAGCAGCCAGCCGGGACAGGCAGCTAGAGCTTTCTTT,CASSQPGQAARAFF
TRBV2,TRBJ1-4,.,TRBD1,TGTGCCAGCCGGTCGACAGGGACTCTTAATGAAAAACTGTTTTTT,CASRSTGTLNEKLFF
TRBV5-4,TRBJ2-5,.,.,TGTGCCAGCAGGTCAGGGGGGGAGACCCAGTACTTC,CASRSGGETQYF
TRBV7-2,TRBJ2-2,few,.,TGTGCCAGCAGTCGGTCTTCCGGGGACTACACCGGGGAGCTGTTTTTT,CASSRSSGDYTGELFF
TRBV18,TRBJ1-2,.,.,TGTGCCAGCTCACGCGACAGTACGGAGGGCTACACCTTC,CASSRDSTEGYTF
TRBV5-6,TRBJ1-5,.,TRBD1,TGTGCCAGCAGCTTCCGGGACAGGGGGCCCTATAGGAGCAATCAGCCCCAGCATTTT,CASSFRDRGPYRSNQPQHF
TRBV6-5,TRBJ1-1,.,.,TGTGCCAGCAGAAACGACCAAGGTGCCATTACTGAAGCTTTCTTT,CASRNDQGAITEAFF
TRBV19,TRBJ1-1,.,.,TGTGCCAGTAGTATTAAGTCGGTAAACACTGAAGCTTTCTTT,CASSIKSVNTEAFF
TRBV19,TRBJ2-1,.,TRBD2,TGTGCCAGTAGTATCGGAATAGCGGGGTACAATGAGCAGTTCTTC,CASSIGIAGYNEQFF
TRBV12-1,TRBJ1-5,.,.,TGTGCCAGCAGCTCCGAGGACAGGGGAAATCAGCCCCAGCATTTT,CASSSEDRGNQPQHF
TRBV5-1,TRBJ2-3,.,.,TGCGCCAGCAGCTTTTGGGGCCCTAGCACAGATACGCAGTATTTT,CASSFWGPSTDTQYF
TRBV4-1,TRBJ1-5,.,.,TGCGCCAGCAGCCCCCAACCCACTGGAGTAAATCAGCCCCAGCATTTT,CASSPQPTGVNQPQHF
TRBV2,TRBJ1-2,.,TRBD1,TGTGCCAGCAGTCCACAGGGGTGGGGCTACACCTTC,CASSPQGWGYTF
TRBV9,TRBJ1-4,once,TRBD1,TGTGCCAGCAGCGTGGGACAGGGGTTTAATGAAAAACTGTTTTTT,CASSVGQGFNEKLFF
TRBV28,TRBJ1-5,.,.,TGTGCCAGCAGTTTTGGATTTAGGGGCAATCAGCCCCAGCATTTT,CASSFGFRGNQPQHF
TRBV5-1,TRBJ2-3,.,.,TGCGCCAGCAGCTTGGCCGGGTACAGGCAGTGGACAGATACGCAGTATTTT,CASSLAGYRQWTDTQYF
TRBV7-9,TRBJ2-3,.,.,TGTGCCAGCAGCTTAGAGACACAACTTACCACAGATACGCAGTATTTT,CASSLETQLTTDTQYF
TRBV4-1,TRBJ2-2,.,.,TGCGCCAGCAGCCAAGATCCCCGGGGTAGCGCGAACACCGGGGAGCTGTTTTTT,CASSQDPRGSANTGELFF
TRBV4-1,TRBJ2-7,.,TRBD2,TGCGCCAGCAGCCAGGGAGGGCAGGAGCCCTACGAGCAGTACTTC,CASSQGGQEPYEQYF
TRBV9,TRBJ1-2,.,.,TGTGCCAGCAGCCAGAGGACGAACTATGGCTACACCTTC,CASSQRTNYGYTF
TRBV4-3,TRBJ1-2,.,.,TGCGCCAGCAGCCAAGATCAAAGGTCCGCTGGCTACACCTTC,CASSQDQRSAGYTF
TRBV5-1,TRBJ2-5,.,TRBD1,TGCGCCAGCAGCGGGGGACAGACCGAAGAGACCCAGTACTTC,CASSGGQTEETQYF
TRBV6-2/TRBV6-3,TRBJ1-2,.,.,TGTGCCAGCAGTTACACCACGAACTATGGCTACACCTTC,CASSYTTNYGYTF
TRBV29-1,TRBJ2-5,.,TRBD2,TGCAGCGTCGGACTAGCGGGAGGCTCCCAAGAGACCCAGTACTTC,CSVGLAGGSQETQYF
TRBV18,TRBJ2-1,.,.,TGTGCCAGCTCACGTTTAACAGGAGGGAATGAGCAGTTCTTC,CASSRLTGGNEQFF
TRBV19,TRBJ1-3,.,.,TGTGCCAGTAGTTCCGGCGGACAAAAGACCTTATATTTT,CASSSGGQKTLYF
TRBV28,TRBJ2-6,.,TRBD2,TGTGCCAGCAGTTTCCCTCTTTTCAAACTAGCGGGAGGGAGCTCTGGGGCCAACGTCCTGACTTTC,CASSFPLFKLAGGSSGANVLTF
TRBV19,TRBJ2-1,once,.,TGTGCCAGTAGTATCGAGACAGGTCCCCCCTACAATGAGCAGTTCTTC,CASSIETGPPYNEQFF
TRBV27,TRBJ1-1,.,.,TGTGCCAGCAGACCCTGGAGGCCCGTTTTGAACACTGAAGCTTTCTTT,CASRPWRPVLNTEAFF
TRBV7-2,TRBJ1-4,.,TRBD1,TGTGCCAGCAGCCGGACAGGGCTAAATGAAAAACTGTTTTTT,CASSRTGLNEKLFF
TRBV7-9,TRBJ2-1,.,.,TGTGCCAGCAGCTTATTAGCGGTTGGTGAGCAGTTCTTC,CASSLLAVGEQFF
TRBV11-2,TRBJ1-2,.,.,TGTGCCAGCAGCATCTTGAGGCAGGGGATAGCCTCTGGCTACACCTTC,CASSILRQGIASGYTF
TRBV7-2,TRBJ2-7,.,TRBD1,TGTGCCAGCAGCTACTCCTCCGGGACAGGGTCCTACGAGCAGTACTTC,CASSYSSGTGSYEQYF
TRBV4-2,TRBJ2-1,few,.,TGTGCCAGCAGCCAAGATGATGGGGGGAGCGGTTACAATGAGCAGTTCTTC,CASSQDDGGSGYNEQFF
TRBV5-4,TRBJ2-1,.,.,TGTGCCAGCAGCTTGAATTATGAGCAGTTCTTC,CASSLNYEQFF
TRBV2,TRBJ1-1,.,.,TGTGCCAGCACGGGAGAAGCGAACACTGAAGCTTTCTTT,CASTGEANTEAFF
TRBV20-1,TRBJ2-7,.,.,TGCAGTGCTAGTTCGACCTACAACTACGAGCAGTACTTC,CSASSTYNYEQYF
TRBV11-2,TRBJ2-1,.,.,TGTGCCAGCAGCTTCAACAGGTACTACAATGAGCAGTTCTTC,CASSFNRYYNEQFF
TRBV5-4,TRBJ2-1,.,TRBD2,TGTGCCAGCAGCTTGCCTTTGACTAGCGGGAGGAATTACAATGAGCAGTTCTTC,CASSLPLTSGRNYNEQFF
TRBV9,TRBJ1-1,.,TRBD1,TGTGCCAGCAGCGTAGGGACAGGGGTGAACACTGAAGCTTTCTTT,CASSVGTGVNTEAFF
TRBV7-2,TRBJ2-2,.,TRBD1,TGTGCCAGCAGCTTAGTTAGGGGGCGTCGGAGGGAGCTGTTTTTT,CASSLVRGRRRELFF
TRBV3-1/TRBV3-2,TRBJ2-7,.,.,TGTGCCAGCAGCCAAGAGGTGGGGTACGAGCAGTACTTC,CASSQEVGYEQYF
TRBV3-1/TRBV3-2,TRBJ2-5,few,TRBD2,TGTGCCAGCAGCCAAGATAGGACTAGCGATGGGGGAGAGACCCAGTACTTC,CASSQDRTSDGGETQYF
TRBV7-9,TRBJ2-7,.,.,TGTGCCAGCAGCTTAGGGAGACAGACTTCCTACGAGCAGTACTTC,CASSLGRQTSYEQYF
TRBV6-2/TRBV6-3,TRBJ2-5,.,TRBD2,TGTGCCAGCAGTTACTCGTACAGCGGGAGAGTAGAGACCCAGTACTTC,CASSYSYSGRVETQYF
TRBV27,TRBJ1-6,.,.,TGTGCCAGCAGCAGCGACTATAATTCACCCCTCCACTTT,CASSSDYNSPLHF
TRBV11-2,TRBJ2-7,.,.,TGTGCCAGCAGCTTAGGAGGCAGGGTAAGCGAGCAGTACTTC,CASSLGGRVSEQYF